This T cell receptor beta chain stems from a study of T cells in Graves' hyperthyroidism and ophthalmopathy. The overall study: Peripheral blood was drawn at first diagnosis, prior to all treatment.

The ends were cut back, 0 bases at V and 2 bases at J, with 7 bases in the middle. The CDR3 is 14 residues long. Germline CDR1 is LNHNV and CDR2 is YYDKDF (reference sequence). When ophthalmopathy did not progress within 18 months, Graves' hyperthyroidism was considered stable. Lactation, pregnancy, other autoimmune disease or uncontrolled infection excluded patients. PBMCs were collected from an approximately 10 ml volume of fresh peripheral blood. Regions amplified from RNA transcripts were the TCR beta CDR3 regions. TCR CDR3 regions were first amplified by RT-PCR with HTBI primers. One entry per CDR3 protein, called by TCRdb with MiXCR from the multiplex PCR reads. The repertoire holds about 840,000 distinct CDR3 sequences, with roughly 40% as singletons.

Sequencing was done on a sample of blood. The sequence was obtained from a man aged 18 to 35 with Graves' hyperthyroidism. The rearrangement links TRBV15 to TRBJ2-5; D is perhaps TRBD2 (5 bases). CDR3 in amino acids: CATSRDEGQETQYF. CDR3 bases: TGTGCCACCAGCAGAGATGAGGGACAAGAGACCCAGTACTTC.